This T cell receptor beta chain was found in a study of blood T cell repertoires in COVID-19. The protocol was immunoSEQ multiplex PCR, while the TCRdb copy is restricted to in-frame clones and leaves out a portion. The repertoire has 85,000 to 90,000 clones, about 86% of them found once; the top ten carry more than 1%. Trimming cost V 2 bases and J 6 bases, with 15 bases left between them. The CDR3 totals 15 residues. Germline V lookup: CDR1 SGDLS, CDR2 YYNGEE. This clonotype was obtained from a man at least 80 years old with active or convalescent COVID-19. Sample: peripheral blood. The chain couples TRBV9 to TRBJ1-3, with D maybe TRBD1 (6 bases). This chain's CDR3 is CASSVGGTSANTIYF. In nucleotides, the CDR3 is TGTGCCAGCAGCGTGGGGGGGACATCAGCAAACACCATATATTTT.